This T cell receptor (beta chain) was identified in a study of blood T cell repertoires in COVID-19. Study summary: From the United States, Italy and Spain came samples of acute and convalescent COVID-19. Sample material is recorded as cDNA or gDNA derived from T cells, B-cell-depleted T cells, or PBMCs.

The germline V gene encodes CDR1 MNHEY and CDR2 SVGAGI. Between the trimmed V and J ends, which lost 8 bases and 8 bases, there was a span of 15 bases. CDR3 length equals 12 residues. Per the study methods: Nucleated cell counts were estimated from reference gene primer amplification. Method: immunoSEQ multiplex PCR; TCRdb's copy keeps in-frame clones and lacks some. Clonal size and the V and J genes are those of that table, whereas D and trimming came from the DNA. The sample includes about 97,000 clones, 85% of them seen just once. The chain is built from TRBV6-5 and TRBJ1-2; D uncertain. This receptor was taken from a woman aged 70-85 years with active or convalescent COVID-19. The sample taken for sequencing was peripheral blood. CDR3 protein: CASHSTVPGYTF. CDR3 in DNA: TGTGCCAGCCATAGTACCGTCCCCGGCTACACCTTC.